This T cell receptor beta chain is drawn from a study of cytomegalovirus exposure and HLA in healthy donors. General study points: Earlier analysis looked at TCR beta V segments, and most were productive about 90% or about 30% of the time.

This clone was seen a handful of times. Its target is unknown. PCR was performed using 60 Vbeta and 13 Jbeta primers. The assay was immunoSEQ multiplex PCR, and TCRdb's table has in-frame clones only and misses some. The sample comprises approximately 200,000 clones, 79% of which are singletons, and roughly 1.4% rests with the top ten. The sequence came from a girl aged 10 to 17 in good health and CMV-seropositive. The specimen was PBMCs.

CDR3 region: CASSPGSVSYNEQFF. CDR3 coding DNA: TGTGCCAGCAGCCCGGGGTCTGTCTCCTACAATGAGCAGTTCTTC. The chain uses TRBV7-8 and TRBJ2-1; D is possibly TRBD2 (5 bases). The CDR3 is made up of 15 amino acids. V was trimmed by 5 bases and J by 0 bases, leaving 11 bases between them. Germline lookup yields CDR1 SGHVS and CDR2 FQNEAQ.